One and the same sample provided the 4 T cell receptor beta chains below, sequenced in a study of blood T cell repertoires in COVID-19. The repertoire was sequenced with immunoSEQ multiplex PCR; TCRdb's copy has only in-frame clones and lacks some. The repertoire holds approximately 300,000 clones, with over 90% as singletons. The sequencing input was PBMCs or T cells enriched from blood (not recorded which). The receptors derive from a woman aged 30 to 39 who had been exposed to COVID-19.

The chain carries TRBV7-9 and TRBJ1-4; D is uncertain. Germline V gene data show CDR1 as SEHNR and CDR2 as FQNEAQ (reference sequence). The CDR3 is 14 amino acids. V was cut by 6 bases and J by 6 bases, with 14 bases left in between. CDR3 sequence (DNA): TGTGCCAGCAGAGCCGGGTCTGCTGATGAAAAACTGTTTTTT. Translation gives CASRAGSADEKLFF.

This chain uses TRBV5-1 with TRBJ1-2; D ambiguous. With 0 bases removed from V and 7 bases from J, the gap between germline ends came to 7 bases. Germline loops: CDR1 SGHRS, CDR2 YFSETQ. CDR3 length equals 12 residues. This chain's CDR3 is CASSLGGFGYTF. In DNA form, the CDR3 reads TGCGCCAGCAGCTTGGGCGGGTTTGGCTACACCTTC.

V gene TRBV19 combines with J gene TRBJ1-5; D is perhaps TRBD1 (6 bases). Looked up from germline, CDR1 is LNHDA and CDR2 is SQIVND (reference sequence). The CDR3 extends over 14 amino acids. The V end was cut by 3 bases, the J end by 4 bases, with 10 bases between. The CDR3 nucleotides read TGTGCCAGTAGTATTGGGGACACTAATCAGCCCCAGCATTTT. It codes for CASSIGDTNQPQHF.

The chain joins TRBV28 to TRBJ2-5; TRBD2 is a possible D gene (7 bases). Germline V CDR1 and CDR2: MDHEN, SYDVKM. Trimming stripped 3 bases from V and 2 bases from J, with 13 bases between. The CDR3 sequence is 15 residues long. CDR3 DNA sequence: TGTGCCAGCAGTTTTGCGGGGGCCCGACAAGAGACCCAGTACTTC. It translates to CASSFAGARQETQYF.